This TCR beta chain came from a study of T cell responses to AZD1222 COVID-19 vaccine listed by TCRdb under 2021. For the wider study: TCR sequencing was performed for about 240 trial participants, of whom 200 to 220 were given two doses of AZD1222 and around 25 were given two doses of MenACWY control vaccine. Trial participants were enrolled by age into subgroups of 18-55, 56-69 and 70-plus years, and around 150, 28 and 57 TCR-sequenced participants, respectively, were included in these subgroups. Study-level results and caveats: Because no day 14 peak-response samples were available, repertoires were characterized only after the peak T cell response. Conclusions about previously exposed vaccinees were limited because only 5 or 6 AZD1222 recipients were SARS-CoV-2 seropositive at baseline. The vaccine-associated CD4 TCRs covered the entire spike protein, and the dominant responses fell in regions 160-218 and 743-854. Participants were mostly white British, with more females than males. The authors suggested clonal diversity may have been underestimated. After two AZD1222 doses, both the breadth and the depth of spike-specific TCRs were significantly higher than at day 0 and than in MenACWY recipients. In the small 56-69-year group, the increase in depth fell short of significance, most likely because of low power. Nearly half of unique spike-specific TCRs reportedly recognized epitopes outside regions mutated in the B.1.351 and B.1.1.7 variants.

CDR3 length: 17 amino acids, cysteine to phenylalanine. Just the 51-base CDR3 DNA is kept, in frame starting at base 1. The germline V gene provides CDR1 MNHNS and CDR2 SASEGT. V loses 3 bases at its end and J loses 3 bases; junction bases beyond the gene matches: 9. The CDR3 regions of human TCRbeta chains were subjected to immunosequencing. On the study's bioinformatics: TCRs in the repertoires were matched against a reference library of SARS-CoV-2-specific TCRs that had been generated with the MIRA antigen-specificity platform. Breadth was defined as the fraction of unique TCRs that were SARS-CoV-2-associated. Depth was defined as the fraction of total T cells that were SARS-CoV-2-associated. Each spike-specific TCR was assigned to its reactive spike region and to a CD4 or CD8 class using the MIRA data. Log10-transformed breadth and depth values were compared by one-way ANOVA with Sidak's multiple comparisons tests. Drawn from immuneACCESS, this table holds only the in-frame rearrangements with V and J called that TCRdb kept. Clones are partly lost; checked studies trace under half to an unresolved V gene and leave the rest unexplained. V, J and clone size derive from that table, while D and trimming were established from the DNA sequence. The sample data list some 180,000 clones, and roughly 94% of these were observed just once. Around 1.6% of the sample rests with the top ten.

Worth noting for this clone: Its antigen is still unknown. No base qualities exist here, and no much larger clone lies one base off it.

This sample's time point label indicates: about 28 days (+/-7) after the second vaccine dose. AZD1222 recipients given second doses at about 4 weeks or at about 12 weeks were pooled, since spike-specific TCR depth and breadth were not found to differ between the two schedules. Vaccinee samples came from UK trials COV001 and COV002, including a single-blind randomized controlled phase 2/3 trial of AZD1222 (ChAdOx1 nCoV-19) in healthy adults. Trial participant PBMC samples were collected at day 0 and day 28 after the second dose for TCRbeta chain sequencing. The chain links TRBV6-1 with TRBJ2-3, and 10 bases in between align with TRBD2. This TCR came from an adult who received the AZD1222 COVID-19 vaccine. Specimen: peripheral blood, collected 28 days after the second AZD1222 dose. The DNA sequence is given as TGTGCCAGCAGTGAGTGGTTAGCGGGAGGTAAGACAGATACGCAGTATTTT. Translated, this gives CASSEWLAGGKTDTQYF.